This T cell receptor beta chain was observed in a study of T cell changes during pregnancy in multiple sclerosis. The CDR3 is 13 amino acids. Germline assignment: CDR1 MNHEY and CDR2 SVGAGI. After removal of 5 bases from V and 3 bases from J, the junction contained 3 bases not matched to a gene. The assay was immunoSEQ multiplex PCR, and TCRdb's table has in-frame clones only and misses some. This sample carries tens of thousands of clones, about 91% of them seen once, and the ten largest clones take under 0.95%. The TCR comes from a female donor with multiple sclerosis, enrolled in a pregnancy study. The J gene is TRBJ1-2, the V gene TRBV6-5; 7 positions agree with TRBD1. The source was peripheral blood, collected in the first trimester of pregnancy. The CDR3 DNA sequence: TGTGCCAGCAGTGCTACAGGGGACTATGGCTACACCTTC. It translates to CASSATGDYGYTF.